Below, 20 T cell receptor beta chains from the same sample are listed, as sequenced in a study of identical twins. TCRdb re-called the 5' RACE reads with MiXCR, one entry per CDR3 protein. This table has roughly 230,000 distinct CDR3 sequences, around 8.3% appearing once. These sequences were also reported in another study, on yellow fever vaccine responses in identical twins.

Sample: CD8+ T cells sorted from blood. The receptors stem from a woman aged 18-29 years in good health.

The sample holds many counts of this clonotype. CDR3 region: CATSDLIGNEQFF. CDR3 bases: TGTGCCACCAGTGATTTGATCGGGAATGAGCAGTTCTTC. The chain carries TRBV24-1 and TRBJ2-1; D uncertain. This CDR3 comprises 13 residues. The germline gives CDR1 KGHDR, CDR2 SFDVKD. Trimming removed 0 bases from V and 7 bases from J, with 6 bases in between.

The chain uses TRBV10-3 and TRBJ1-5, with 7 bases identical to TRBD1. Germline CDR1 ENHRY, CDR2 SYGVKD. Germline trimming cut 6 bases from V and 6 bases from J; bases unmatched to any gene: 5. The CDR3 runs 13 residues. CDR3 in amino acids: CAIRGDRGQPQHF. For the CDR3, the DNA is TGTGCCATCAGAGGGGACAGAGGTCAGCCCCAGCATTTT.

The CDR3 DNA sequence: TGTGCCAGCAGCAAAGCGCGGTCACCCCTCCACTTT. The encoded protein is CASSKARSPLHF. This chain uses TRBV21-1 with TRBJ1-6. TRBV21-1 is a documented pseudogene. The CDR3 spans 12 residues.

This clonotype was seen only a few times. V usage is TRBV7-3 and J usage is TRBJ2-1, with 12 nucleotides matching TRBD2. The length of the CDR3 is 15 residues. Unmatched junction bases numbered 6, after V lost 4 bases and J lost 8 bases. Germline V lookup: CDR1 SGHTA, CDR2 FQGTGA. CDR3 sequence: CASSSSGGAGDEQFF. Here the CDR3 DNA reads TGTGCCAGCAGCTCTAGCGGGGGGGCGGGTGATGAGCAGTTCTTC. Using reference TRBV7-3 and TRBJ2-1 for the parts outside the CDR3, the full variable domain is GAGVSQTPSNKVTEKGKYVELRCDPISGHTALYWYRQSLGQGPEFLIYFQGTGAADDSGLPNDRFFAVRPEGSVSTLKIQRTERGDSAVYLCASSSSGGAGDEQFFGPGTRLTVL.

The rearrangement links TRBV14 to TRBJ2-3; D is perhaps TRBD2 (6 bases). The CDR3 sequence is 18 residues long. Germline values: CDR1 SGHDN, CDR2 FVKESK. Trimming took off 1 base at V and 1 base at J, with 18 bases between the two ends. CDR3 coding DNA: TGTGCCAGCAGCCAAGCCCCCCCTTGGGAGCGGGGCACAGATACGCAGTATTTT. Encoded protein: CASSQAPPWERGTDTQYF. Using reference TRBV14 and TRBJ2-3 for the parts outside the CDR3, the full variable domain is EAGVTQFPSHSVIEKGQTVTLRCDPISGHDNLYWYRRVMGKEIKFLLHFVKESKQDESGMPNNRFLAERTGGTYSTLKVQPAELEDSGVYFCASSQAPPWERGTDTQYFGPGTRLTVL.

This clonotype was counted at least ten times. V gene TRBV12-3 or TRBV12-4 combines with J gene TRBJ1-4, with 9 bases identical to TRBD1. CDR3 length: 15 amino acids. V lost 3 bases to trimming and J lost 7 bases; unmatched junction nucleotides: 6. Written as DNA, the CDR3 is TGTGCCAGCAGTTTCCGGGGACAGGGTGGTGAAAAACTGTTTTTT. This sequence encodes CASSFRGQGGEKLFF.

This clonotype was counted only a few times. The rearrangement joins TRBV6-4 to TRBJ2-1; 11 nucleotides match TRBD2. This CDR3 spans 14 amino acids. CDR1 and CDR2 (germline): MRHNA, SNTAGT. V lost 5 bases to trimming and J lost 8 bases; unmatched junction nucleotides: 5. The CDR3 here is CASSRGSGGDEQFF. The CDR3 DNA reads TGTGCCAGCAGTCGTGGTAGCGGGGGGGATGAGCAGTTCTTC.

This clonotype was counted between two and nine times. This sequence joins TRBV12-3 or TRBV12-4 and TRBJ1-3, with 7 positions matching TRBD1. The length of the CDR3 is 15 residues. The junction had 6 bases not matched to a gene; V was cut back by 5 bases and J by 2 bases. The CDR3 nucleotides read TGTGCCAGCAGTCCATGGGACAGAGCTGGAAACACCATATATTTT. Amino acid sequence: CASSPWDRAGNTIYF.

This clonotype has ten or more counts. This chain uses TRBV4-1 with TRBJ2-1; TRBD2 matches at 10 bases. The CDR3 length is 16 residues. Trimming took 7 bases from V and 8 from J; bases not matched to a gene: 14. The germline gives CDR1 MGHRA, CDR2 YSYEKL. The CDR3 DNA sequence: TGCGCCAGCACCGGGACTAGCGATAAGAGTAGCGATGAGCAGTTCTTC. Amino acids: CASTGTSDKSSDEQFF.

The chain has TRBV10-2 and TRBJ2-1, with 7 bases matching TRBD1. J was trimmed by 2 bases and V by 8 bases; bases with no gene match: 6. The CDR3 spans 14 residues. From germline, CDR1 is WSHSY and CDR2 SAAADI. CDR3 sequence: CASGPGTAYNEQFF. CDR3 coding DNA: TGCGCCAGCGGCCCCGGGACAGCCTACAATGAGCAGTTCTTC.

This clonotype was observed a few times. This chain joins TRBV10-1 and TRBJ2-3; perhaps TRBD1 as D (5 bases). CDR1 WNHNN and CDR2 SYGVQD come from the germline V gene (reference sequence). V lost 4 bases and J 5 bases, leaving 16 bases between the germline ends. There are 15 residues in the CDR3. DNA for the CDR3: TGCGCCAGCAGTGCCCGCCAGGGTGGTGGAGATACGCAGTATTTT. Translated, it gives CASSARQGGGDTQYF.

This clonotype was recorded many times. The CDR3 sequence: CASSLGAGYGYTF. The CDR3 DNA follows: TGTGCCAGCAGCTTAGGGGCTGGCTATGGCTACACCTTC. The V call is TRBV7-2, the J call TRBJ1-2; unclear D gene. The CDR3 length is 13 residues. Germline V gene sequence: CDR1 SGHTA, CDR2 FQGNSA. The ends were cut back, 1 base at V and 4 bases at J, with 7 bases in the middle.

The chain combines TRBV4-3 with TRBJ2-1; 10 nucleotides match TRBD2. Germline trimming cut 2 bases from V and 4 bases from J; bases unmatched to any gene: 8. CDR1 LGHNA and CDR2 YSLEER come from the germline V gene. This CDR3 region has 17 residues. CDR3 nucleotide sequence: TGCGCCAGCAGCCAAACCCCAGCGGGAGGGCGATACAATGAGCAGTTCTTC. It encodes CASSQTPAGGRYNEQFF.

The chain employs TRBV4-1 and TRBJ2-3; 9 bases are shared with TRBD2. Germline-derived CDR1 and CDR2 are MGHRA and YSYEKL. There are 14 residues in the CDR3. The ends lost 6 bases at V and 5 bases at J; junction bases unmatched: 6. CDR3 loop: CASRGLAGLDTQYF. The DNA for the CDR3 is TGCGCCAGCAGGGGGCTAGCGGGGTTAGATACGCAGTATTTT.

This clonotype has ten or more counts. The chain combines TRBV7-9 with TRBJ2-3; D unclear. This CDR3 is built from 12 residues. Looked up from germline, CDR1 is SEHNR and CDR2 is FQNEAQ (reference sequence). V lost 4 bases and J lost 5, with 7 bases in between. The DNA for the CDR3 is TGTGCCAGCAGCTGGTCGGGAGATACGCAGTATTTT. Its translation is CASSWSGDTQYF.

There are a few counts of this clonotype. This rearrangement joins TRBV6-2 or TRBV6-3 to TRBJ2-7, with D unresolved. The CDR3 covers 12 residues. Germline V gene sequence: CDR1 MNHEY, CDR2 SVGEGT. V was pared by 2 bases and J by 4 bases, with 6 bases between. The CDR3, as DNA: TGTGCCAGCAGTTACAGGGATTACGAGCAGTACTTC. Translation: CASSYRDYEQYF.

The chain uses TRBV20-1 and TRBJ2-7; tentatively, D is TRBD1 (5 bases). V dropped 5 bases and J dropped 6 bases, with 20 bases sitting between them. From germline, CDR1 is DFQATT and CDR2 SNEGSKA (reference sequence). The length of the CDR3 is 14 residues. The CDR3 loop reads CSAPRTLYLGEQYF. CDR3 coding DNA: TGCAGTGCTCCCCGGACACTCTACCTGGGCGAGCAGTACTTC.

J is TRBJ2-3 and V is TRBV7-3; possibly TRBD2 for D (6 bases). Germline V gene lookup returns CDR1 SGHTA and CDR2 FQGTGA. The CDR3 contains 17 residues. V was shortened by 2 bases and J by 1 base, with 16 bases between the two germline ends. CDR3 nucleotide sequence: TGTGCCAGCAGCTTATCGGGCGGGGCAGCCCGCACAGATACGCAGTATTTT. Translating it yields CASSLSGGAARTDTQYF. The whole variable domain, remainder taken from reference TRBV7-3 and TRBJ2-3, is GAGVSQTPSNKVTEKGKYVELRCDPISGHTALYWYRQSLGQGPEFLIYFQGTGAADDSGLPNDRFFAVRPEGSVSTLKIQRTERGDSAVYLCASSLSGGAARTDTQYFGPGTRLTVL.

This chain uses TRBV11-2 with TRBJ2-3; D may correspond to TRBD1 or TRBD2 (6 bases each). The CDR3 consists of 13 residues. The germline V and J ends were trimmed by 6 bases and 6 bases, with 13 bases remaining between them. Looked up from germline, CDR1 is SGHAT and CDR2 is FQNNGV. The CDR3 region is CASRPLGGDTQYF. Here the CDR3 DNA reads TGTGCCAGCAGACCGCTCGGGGGCGATACGCAGTATTTT.

The chain is built from TRBV9 and TRBJ2-5; D is undetermined. The CDR3 runs to 13 residues. The germline V gene encodes CDR1 SGDLS and CDR2 YYNGEE. Trimming removed 0 bases at V and 3 bases at J, with 6 bases between. CDR3 residues: CASSVAGEETQYF. The CDR3 coding sequence is TGTGCCAGCAGCGTAGCTGGGGAAGAGACCCAGTACTTC.